A selection of T cell receptor beta chains follows, all from one sample in a study of regulatory T cells in long-lasting Graves disease. TCRdb ran MiXCR on the multiplex PCR reads and lists one entry per CDR3 protein. The sample holds some 490,000 distinct CDR3 sequences, around 12% seen once. The same data also went into a second study, on T cells in Graves' hyperthyroidism and ophthalmopathy.

The starting material was peripheral blood mononuclear cells (PBMCs), obtained at new diagnosis, from a patient treated with antithyroid drugs. These receptors all come from a woman younger than 45 with Graves disease. CDR3s include the opening cysteine and the closing phenylalanine or tryptophan. D genes are given only for firm matches. The size entry is marked missing in some rows and otherwise reads once, few, many or a size class.

CDR3nt: TGTGCCAGCAGTGATTCGGGGGCTAGGGCCAACGTCCTGACTTTC
CDR3aa: CASSDSGARANVLTF
abundance: many
j_gene: TRBJ2-6
v_gene: TRBV25-1
d_gene: .

CDR3nt: TGTGCCAGCAGTGCGGGGACAGGGGGGATCGAGACCCAGTACTTC
CDR3aa: CASSAGTGGIETQYF
abundance: once
j_gene: TRBJ2-5
v_gene: TRBV28
d_gene: TRBD1

CDR3nt: TGTGCCACCAGCAGAGATAGGGGGGGCGGGGGCTACACCTTC
CDR3aa: CATSRDRGGGGYTF
abundance: many
j_gene: TRBJ1-2
v_gene: TRBV15
d_gene: .

CDR3nt: TGTGCCAGCAGGGCCGGGACAGGGAAGGGATCTTACGAGCAGTACTTC
CDR3aa: CASRAGTGKGSYEQYF
abundance: many
j_gene: TRBJ2-7
v_gene: TRBV6-1
d_gene: TRBD1

CDR3nt: TGTGCCAGCAGCTTCTCGCTCCGGGGGGACATAGGTGGCTACACCTTC
CDR3aa: CASSFSLRGDIGGYTF
abundance: .
j_gene: TRBJ1-2
v_gene: TRBV7-2
d_gene: .

CDR3nt: TGCAGTGCTAGAGATCTGGTGGGCAGGCGCGCTAACTATGGCTACACCTTC
CDR3aa: CSARDLVGRRANYGYTF
abundance: few
j_gene: TRBJ1-2
v_gene: TRBV20-1
d_gene: .

CDR3nt: TGTGCCAGCAGTCTGGGGACTAGCGGGGACACCGGGGAGCTGTTTTTT
CDR3aa: CASSLGTSGDTGELFF
abundance: many
j_gene: TRBJ2-2
v_gene: TRBV5-1
d_gene: TRBD2

CDR3nt: TGTGCCATCAGTGACCCGCAGGGGGGACGAGCCAAAAACATTCAGTACTTC
CDR3aa: CAISDPQGGRAKNIQYF
abundance: few
j_gene: TRBJ2-4
v_gene: TRBV10-3
d_gene: .

CDR3nt: TGTGCCAGCAGCCGAGACCTCCCCAGGCACAATGAGCAGTTCTTC
CDR3aa: CASSRDLPRHNEQFF
abundance: .
j_gene: TRBJ2-1
v_gene: TRBV11-2
d_gene: .

CDR3nt: TGTGCCAGCAGCGACAGGATAGCACCCCTCCACTTT
CDR3aa: CASSDRIAPLHF
abundance: .
j_gene: TRBJ1-6
v_gene: TRBV2
d_gene: .

CDR3nt: TGTGCCAGTAGTTGGACTACCTACAATGAGCAGTTCTTC
CDR3aa: CASSWTTYNEQFF
abundance: .
j_gene: TRBJ2-1
v_gene: TRBV19
d_gene: .

CDR3nt: TGTGCCAGCAGCCAACGGTGGGATACGCAGTATTTT
CDR3aa: CASSQRWDTQYF
abundance: many
j_gene: TRBJ2-3
v_gene: TRBV3-1
d_gene: .

CDR3nt: TGTGCCATCAGTGAGTCGCAGGGGGCTGAAGCTTCCTTT
CDR3aa: CAISESQGAEASF
abundance: many
j_gene: TRBJ1-1
v_gene: TRBV10-3
d_gene: TRBD1

CDR3nt: TGTGCCAGCAGCGTATCAGGAGAGCCCTACGAGCAGTACTTC
CDR3aa: CASSVSGEPYEQYF
abundance: few
j_gene: TRBJ2-7
v_gene: TRBV9
d_gene: .

CDR3nt: TGTGCCAGCAGGGAAACAGGGGACACTGAAGCTTTCTTT
CDR3aa: CASRETGDTEAFF
abundance: .
j_gene: TRBJ1-1
v_gene: TRBV2
d_gene: TRBD1

CDR3nt: TGTGCCAACAGGTCGGGGTCTTCCTACAATGAGCAGTTCTTC
CDR3aa: CANRSGSSYNEQFF
abundance: .
j_gene: TRBJ2-1
v_gene: TRBV12-3/TRBV12-4
d_gene: .

CDR3nt: TGCGCCAGCAGCCATAAGGACAGGCTAGGGAGCAACACCGGGGAGCTGTTTTTT
CDR3aa: CASSHKDRLGSNTGELFF
abundance: .
j_gene: TRBJ2-2
v_gene: TRBV5-1
d_gene: TRBD1

CDR3nt: TGTGCCAGCAGCTTTCCCGGGAGCTCTGGGGCCAACGTCCTGACTTTC
CDR3aa: CASSFPGSSGANVLTF
abundance: .
j_gene: TRBJ2-6
v_gene: TRBV5-6
d_gene: .

CDR3nt: TGTGCCAGCAGCTCGTGGGAGCATCTCGGGGAGCTGTTTTTT
CDR3aa: CASSSWEHLGELFF
abundance: few
j_gene: TRBJ2-2
v_gene: TRBV7-9
d_gene: .

CDR3nt: TGTGCCTGGAGTTGGGAAGATAGCAATCAGCCCCAGCATTTT
CDR3aa: CAWSWEDSNQPQHF
abundance: many
j_gene: TRBJ1-5
v_gene: TRBV30
d_gene: .

CDR3nt: TGTGCCAGCTCTCCCACGAGGTCCAGGGCTTCTTACGAGCAGTACTTC
CDR3aa: CASSPTRSRASYEQYF
abundance: many
j_gene: TRBJ2-7
v_gene: TRBV18
d_gene: .

CDR3nt: TGTGCCAGCAATGGACAGGGGGCTCGTGGCACCGGGGAGCTGTTTTTT
CDR3aa: CASNGQGARGTGELFF
abundance: .
j_gene: TRBJ2-2
v_gene: TRBV6-1
d_gene: TRBD1

CDR3nt: TGCAGTGCTAGAATCTCCCAGGGACTAGCGGACAATGAGCAGTTCTTC
CDR3aa: CSARISQGLADNEQFF
abundance: .
j_gene: TRBJ2-1
v_gene: TRBV20-1
d_gene: TRBD2

CDR3nt: TGCAGTGCTAGAACGGGTGTGGAGCTAGCGGGTCTTTCCTACGAGCAGTACTTC
CDR3aa: CSARTGVELAGLSYEQYF
abundance: .
j_gene: TRBJ2-7
v_gene: TRBV20-1
d_gene: TRBD2

CDR3nt: TGTGCCAGCTCACCCGGGACGGGGGCAGACGGTGGCTACACCTTC
CDR3aa: CASSPGTGADGGYTF
abundance: few
j_gene: TRBJ1-2
v_gene: TRBV18
d_gene: .

CDR3nt: TGTGCCAGCAGACCGGGACAGGTCGTCACCGGGGAGCTGTTTTTT
CDR3aa: CASRPGQVVTGELFF
abundance: many
j_gene: TRBJ2-2
v_gene: TRBV12-3/TRBV12-4
d_gene: TRBD1

CDR3nt: TGTGCCAGCAGCCAAAGGGTCGATTTAAGCTACAAAGCTTTCTTT
CDR3aa: CASSQRVDLSYKAFF
abundance: many
j_gene: TRBJ1-1
v_gene: TRBV7-2
d_gene: .

CDR3nt: TGTGCCTGGAGTAGGACAGGGAACTCTGGAAACACCATATATTTT
CDR3aa: CAWSRTGNSGNTIYF
abundance: .
j_gene: TRBJ1-3
v_gene: TRBV30
d_gene: TRBD1

CDR3nt: TGTGCCAGCCGAAACCCTACGGGCAATCAGCCCCAGCATTTT
CDR3aa: CASRNPTGNQPQHF
abundance: .
j_gene: TRBJ1-5
v_gene: TRBV6-2/TRBV6-3
d_gene: .

CDR3nt: TGTGCCAGCAGCCAAAAAGGGGGTCTAGGCTACACCTTC
CDR3aa: CASSQKGGLGYTF
abundance: many
j_gene: TRBJ1-2
v_gene: TRBV7-2
d_gene: .

CDR3nt: TGTGCCAGCAGGACAGTAGTAGCACACTCTGGAAACACCATATATTTT
CDR3aa: CASRTVVAHSGNTIYF
abundance: many
j_gene: TRBJ1-3
v_gene: TRBV28
d_gene: .

CDR3nt: TGTGCCAGCAGCCCGGAACAGGGGGCAGCCTCCTACGAGCAGTACTTC
CDR3aa: CASSPEQGAASYEQYF
abundance: .
j_gene: TRBJ2-7
v_gene: TRBV12-3/TRBV12-4
d_gene: TRBD1

CDR3nt: TGCAGCGTTGTGGGCGGGAACGTAGGCTACGAGCAGTACTTC
CDR3aa: CSVVGGNVGYEQYF
abundance: many
j_gene: TRBJ2-7
v_gene: TRBV29-1
d_gene: .

CDR3nt: TGTGCCATCAGAAGTGAGGTGGAGGGGAACACTGAAGCTTTCTTT
CDR3aa: CAIRSEVEGNTEAFF
abundance: few
j_gene: TRBJ1-1
v_gene: TRBV10-3
d_gene: .

CDR3nt: TGCAGCGTTGAAGCGGGAGTCCCCTACAATGAGCAGTTCTTC
CDR3aa: CSVEAGVPYNEQFF
abundance: .
j_gene: TRBJ2-1
v_gene: TRBV29-1
d_gene: .

CDR3nt: TGTGCCAGCAGCCGACAGCAGGCTAGCAATAATGAGCAGTTCTTC
CDR3aa: CASSRQQASNNEQFF
abundance: .
j_gene: TRBJ2-1
v_gene: TRBV11-2
d_gene: .

CDR3nt: TGTGCCAGCAGTCCTCGACAGGGCCGCTCCTACGAGCAGTACTTC
CDR3aa: CASSPRQGRSYEQYF
abundance: many
j_gene: TRBJ2-7
v_gene: TRBV6-2/TRBV6-3
d_gene: TRBD1

CDR3nt: TGTGCCAGCAGGGACAGGGACGTGAGCACCATATATTTT
CDR3aa: CASRDRDVSTIYF
abundance: many
j_gene: TRBJ1-3
v_gene: TRBV12-3/TRBV12-4
d_gene: TRBD1

CDR3nt: TGCAGCGTTCTCCCTGGGGCCCGGAGCTATGGCTACACCTTC
CDR3aa: CSVLPGARSYGYTF
abundance: .
j_gene: TRBJ1-2
v_gene: TRBV29-1
d_gene: .

CDR3nt: TGTGCCAGCAGCCAATTTACTTATCGGGGCTACACCTTC
CDR3aa: CASSQFTYRGYTF
abundance: .
j_gene: TRBJ1-2
v_gene: TRBV14
d_gene: .

CDR3nt: TGTGCCAGCAGCTTAGGATTACTAGCCCCTCCAAACACCGGGGAGCTGTTTTTT
CDR3aa: CASSLGLLAPPNTGELFF
abundance: many
j_gene: TRBJ2-2
v_gene: TRBV7-8
d_gene: .

CDR3nt: TGTGCCACCTCTTTTCAGGCTAGTCGGCCAGATACGCAGTATTTT
CDR3aa: CATSFQASRPDTQYF
abundance: few
j_gene: TRBJ2-3
v_gene: TRBV15
d_gene: .

CDR3nt: TGTGCCAGCAGCTTGGACAGGAACGAACACGAGCAGTACTTC
CDR3aa: CASSLDRNEHEQYF
abundance: .
j_gene: TRBJ2-7
v_gene: TRBV5-4
d_gene: .

CDR3nt: TGTGCCAGCAGCTTAGCCTGGACAGAGACTAACTATGGCTACACCTTC
CDR3aa: CASSLAWTETNYGYTF
abundance: few
j_gene: TRBJ1-2
v_gene: TRBV7-9
d_gene: .

CDR3nt: TGTGCCAGCAGCCAAGAACTAGCGAACGACAATGAGCAGTTCTTC
CDR3aa: CASSQELANDNEQFF
abundance: many
j_gene: TRBJ2-1
v_gene: TRBV3-1
d_gene: TRBD2